The 14 T cell receptor beta chains reported below all come from one sample, sequenced in a study of cytomegalovirus exposure and HLA in healthy donors. In the PCR, 60 Vbeta and 13 Jbeta primers were used. Measured with immunoSEQ multiplex PCR; TCRdb has only the in-frame clones, and not every one. The sample has some 80,000 clones; around 78% are singletons. Sequenced material: PBMCs. These receptors were obtained from a middle-aged man in good health and CMV-seronegative.

This clone turned up a few times. CDR3 amino acids: CASSLSSGSADTQYF. In nucleotides, the CDR3 is TGCGCCAGCAGCTTATCCAGCGGGAGCGCAGATACGCAGTATTTT. The rearrangement links TRBV5-1 to TRBJ2-3, with TRBD2 matching over 8 bases. CDR1 is SGHRS and CDR2 is YFSETQ in the germline V gene. This CDR3 region has 15 residues. J lost 4 bases, V lost 2 bases, and 6 bases had no gene match.

This chain uses TRBV6-1 with TRBJ2-2, with TRBD1 as a possible D gene (5 bases). The CDR3 is made up of 13 amino acids. Germline V gene data show CDR1 as MNHNS and CDR2 as SASEGT. Trimming stripped 2 bases from V and 5 bases from J, with 6 bases between. CDR3 nucleotides: TGTGCCAGCAGTGAATCAGGGACCGGGGAGCTGTTTTTT. It is translated as CASSESGTGELFF.

The rearrangement links TRBV7-3 to TRBJ2-1; D possibly corresponds to TRBD2 (7 bases). Trimming took off 5 bases at V and 4 bases at J, with 15 bases between the two ends. Germline lookup yields CDR1 SGHTA and CDR2 FQGTGA. The CDR3 totals 15 residues. This chain's CDR3 is CASSVRGAGYNEQFF. As DNA, the CDR3 is TGTGCCAGCAGCGTACGGGGGGCGGGTTACAATGAGCAGTTCTTC.

V gene TRBV5-6 combines with J gene TRBJ1-2, with a possible D match to TRBD1 (5 bases). The V gene's germline CDR1 is SGHDT and CDR2 YYEEEE. The CDR3 is 14 amino acids. V lost 4 bases and J 5 bases, leaving 15 bases between the germline ends. In DNA form, the CDR3 reads TGTGCCAGCAGCGAGGGACTGAGATCTTATGGCTACACCTTC. Its translation: CASSEGLRSYGYTF.

This chain connects TRBV4-2 to TRBJ1-6; no reliable D call. Germline values: CDR1 LGHNA, CDR2 YNFKEQ. This CDR3 region has 15 residues. V was trimmed by 6 bases and J by 7 bases, leaving 16 bases between them. In nucleotides, the CDR3 is TGTGCCAGCAGTCTTATGGAGGGCGAGAATTCACCCCTCCACTTT. Its translation: CASSLMEGENSPLHF.

This chain connects TRBV7-2 to TRBJ2-5; 11 bases align to TRBD1. The CDR3 runs 15 residues. Trimming took 5 bases from V and 5 from J; bases not matched to a gene: 7. CDR1 SGHTA and CDR2 FQGNSA come from the germline V gene. The CDR3 DNA follows: TGTGCCAGCAGCAAAGGACAGGGGGCGTTCGAGACCCAGTACTTC. It translates to CASSKGQGAFETQYF.

The chain joins TRBV28 to TRBJ2-7; 11 bases are shared with TRBD2. Trimming removed 6 bases from V and 5 bases from J; junction bases left unmatched: 6. The CDR3 extends over 14 amino acids. Germline V gene lookup returns CDR1 MDHEN and CDR2 SYDVKM. The DNA of the CDR3 is TGTGCCAGCAGACTACTAGCGGGGGACAACGAGCAGTACTTC. This codes for CASRLLAGDNEQYF.

The chain is built from TRBV19 and TRBJ1-5; TRBD1 matches at 7 bases. The germline CDR1 and CDR2 sequences are LNHDA and SQIVND (reference sequence). This CDR3 contains 17 residues. The V and J ends lost 3 bases and 0 bases, in that order; junction bases with no gene match: 8. CDR3 region: CASSIDREYFSNQPQHF. The DNA for the CDR3 is TGTGCCAGTAGTATCGACAGGGAATATTTTAGCAATCAGCCCCAGCATTTT.

V is TRBV6-5 and J is TRBJ2-3; TRBD1 is a possible D gene (6 bases). The CDR3 is 15 residues long. Germline values: CDR1 MNHEY, CDR2 SVGAGI. V was cut by 2 bases and J by 5 bases, with 14 bases left in between. The CDR3 DNA reads as TGTGCCAGCAGTTACAGGGGACCAGGGGAAGATACGCAGTATTTT. It yields the protein CASSYRGPGEDTQYF.

V is TRBV5-1 and J is TRBJ2-3; TRBD1 might be the D (5 bases). The germline V and J ends were trimmed by 0 bases and 4 bases, with 27 bases remaining between them. This CDR3 comprises 20 residues. Germline lookup yields CDR1 SGHRS and CDR2 YFSETQ. The DNA for the CDR3 is TGCGCCAGCAGCTTGGCTTCTTGGGGAAGGGGTATTGTTTTGGCAGATACGCAGTATTTT. Residues: CASSLASWGRGIVLADTQYF.

V is TRBV2 and J is TRBJ2-3; TRBD1 matches 9 bases. With V trimmed by 3 bases and J by 0 bases, 1 base remained unmatched. CDR3 size: 15 residues. Germline CDR1 and CDR2: SNHLY and FYNNEI. CDR3 protein: CASSEGTGSTDTQYF. DNA for the CDR3: TGTGCCAGCAGTGAGGGGACAGGGAGCACAGATACGCAGTATTTT. Full variable domain (outside the CDR3, taken from reference TRBV2 and TRBJ2-3): EPEVTQTPSHQVTQMGQEVILRCVPISNHLYFYWYRQILGQKVEFLVSFYNNEISEKSEIFDDQFSVERPDGSNFTLKIRSTKLEDSAMYFCASSEGTGSTDTQYFGPGTRLTVL.

This chain connects TRBV5-1 to TRBJ1-4, with D unresolved. Germline V gene data show CDR1 as SGHRS and CDR2 as YFSETQ. The CDR3 sequence is 14 residues long. The V gene lost 4 bases and the J gene lost 3 bases, with 10 bases spanning the gap. CDR3 DNA: TGCGCCAGCAGCGAACGACGGGCTAATGAAAAACTGTTTTTT. Its protein product is CASSERRANEKLFF.

This sequence joins TRBV7-2 and TRBJ2-7; 11 nucleotides agree with TRBD2. The germline V gene has CDR1 SGHTA and CDR2 FQGNSA. The CDR3 sequence is 15 residues long. J lost 2 bases, V lost 5 bases, and 5 bases had no gene match. The CDR3 nucleotides are TGTGCCAGCAGCCCAACTAGCGGGAGCACCTACGAGCAGTACTTC. Protein sequence: CASSPTSGSTYEQYF.

This clone has a handful of counts. The chain recombines TRBV7-2 with TRBJ1-5, with a possible D match to TRBD1 (5 bases). This CDR3 is 15 amino acids long. Trimming removed 1 base from V and 8 bases from J, with 15 bases in between. The germline V gene has CDR1 SGHTA and CDR2 FQGNSA. CDR3 in DNA: TGTGCCAGCAGCTTAGTAGTCTCCCCGGGGGAGCCCCAGCATTTT. This encodes CASSLVVSPGEPQHF.